This entry describes one TCR beta chain. The data stem from a study of blood T cell repertoires in COVID-19. V lost 6 bases, J lost 4 bases, and 15 bases lay in between. The CDR3 has 14 residues. Germline CDR1 and CDR2: MNHEY and SMNVEV (reference sequence). TCRdb's table, derived via immunoSEQ multiplex PCR, lists solely in-frame clones and lacks some. The repertoire holds 400,000 or so clones, over 75% seen once, with more than 2% in the top ten. Source material: PBMCs or T cells enriched from blood (not recorded which). The V call is TRBV27, the J call TRBJ1-1; D might be TRBD1 (6 bases). This receptor was obtained from a woman between 40 and 50 years old with acute COVID-19. As DNA, the CDR3 is TGTGCCAGCAGGGACAGACCCTTAGGCACTGAAGCTTTCTTT. Translation: CASRDRPLGTEAFF.